This entry lists 8 T cell receptor beta chains sequenced from one sample in a study of T cell responses to AZD1222 COVID-19 vaccine. Only in-frame clones appear in the TCRdb table, and some are missing; sequencing was by immunoSEQ multiplex PCR. Seen here are approximately 80,000 clones, 85% to 90% observed once, and the top ten hold about 5.7%. The sequencing used peripheral blood, collected on day 0 of AZD1222 vaccination. Receptors originate from an adult in good health.

The J gene is TRBJ1-2, the V gene TRBV3-1 (or the pseudogene TRBV3-2); TRBD1 might be the D (5 bases). From germline, CDR1 is LGHDT and CDR2 YNNKEL (reference sequence). The CDR3 is made up of 14 amino acids. The V end was cut by 2 bases, the J end by 4 bases, with 11 bases between. The CDR3 region is CASSQQGNRYGYTF. Here the CDR3 DNA reads TGTGCCAGCAGCCAACAGGGAAACCGCTATGGCTACACCTTC.

As to this clone: An end of the junction does not agree with germline; a read error may underlie this. The rearrangement links TRBV4-3 to TRBJ2-2; 10 bases are a match to TRBD1. Per the germline V gene, CDR1 is LGHNA and CDR2 is YSLEER. This CDR3 contains 15 residues. The CDR3 loop is CTSSPGTGETGELFF. The DNA for the CDR3 is TGCACCAGCAGCCCCGGGACAGGGGAAACCGGGGAGCTGTTTTTT.

CDR3 sequence: CASSFRLAKNIQYF. CDR3 in DNA: TGTGCCAGCAGCTTTCGACTAGCCAAAAACATTCAGTACTTC. This chain joins TRBV13 and TRBJ2-4, with no clear D. The germline CDR1 and CDR2 sequences are PRHDT and FYEKMQ (reference sequence). This CDR3 contains 14 residues. Deletions cut 3 bases from V and 0 bases from J, with 6 bases between.

In its sample, this clone was seen once. This rearrangement joins TRBV5-1 to TRBJ1-1; D not certain. V was trimmed by 2 bases and J by 1 base, leaving 9 bases between them. The CDR3 loop spans 14 amino acids. The germline CDR1 and CDR2 sequences are SGHRS and YFSETQ. CDR3 DNA: TGCGCCAGCAGCTTAGGACCTGGGAACACTGAAGCTTTCTTT. This encodes CASSLGPGNTEAFF.

This chain uses TRBV2 with TRBJ2-5, with a tentative D call TRBD1 (6 bases). The germline V and J ends were trimmed by 7 bases and 5 bases, with 23 bases remaining between them. Per germline, CDR1 SNHLY and CDR2 FYNNEI. The CDR3 has 16 amino acids. This chain's CDR3 is CASTRQESLLGETQYF. In DNA, the CDR3 is TGTGCCAGCACCAGACAGGAAAGTCTCCTGGGGGAGACCCAGTACTTC.

V usage is TRBV5-4 and J usage is TRBJ1-2; D unresolved. The CDR3 runs to 12 residues. V shed 0 bases and J shed 8 bases, with 8 bases lying between them. CDR1 is SGHNT and CDR2 is YYREEE in the germline V gene (reference sequence). This CDR3 reads CASSLDGRGYTF. In DNA, the CDR3 is TGTGCCAGCAGCTTGGACGGCCGGGGCTACACCTTC.

The chain is built from TRBV5-1 and TRBJ1-1; D gene uncertain. Germline V gives CDR1 SGHRS, CDR2 YFSETQ. Trimming removed 8 bases at V and 0 bases at J, with 17 bases between. The CDR3 is 15 amino acids. In DNA form, the CDR3 reads TGCGCCAGTCGACTGAGTACTGGCATGAACACTGAAGCTTTCTTT. This translates into CASRLSTGMNTEAFF.

Notes on this clone: The germline gene is not matched at one end of the junction; a read error may be the cause. The genes are TRBV28 and TRBJ1-5; no clear D. Per germline, CDR1 MDHEN and CDR2 SYDVKM. The CDR3 has 14 amino acids. CDR3 DNA sequence: TGTGCCAGCAGAAGGACGGCGAGCAGTCAGCCCCAGCATTTT. It specifies CASRRTASSQPQHF.